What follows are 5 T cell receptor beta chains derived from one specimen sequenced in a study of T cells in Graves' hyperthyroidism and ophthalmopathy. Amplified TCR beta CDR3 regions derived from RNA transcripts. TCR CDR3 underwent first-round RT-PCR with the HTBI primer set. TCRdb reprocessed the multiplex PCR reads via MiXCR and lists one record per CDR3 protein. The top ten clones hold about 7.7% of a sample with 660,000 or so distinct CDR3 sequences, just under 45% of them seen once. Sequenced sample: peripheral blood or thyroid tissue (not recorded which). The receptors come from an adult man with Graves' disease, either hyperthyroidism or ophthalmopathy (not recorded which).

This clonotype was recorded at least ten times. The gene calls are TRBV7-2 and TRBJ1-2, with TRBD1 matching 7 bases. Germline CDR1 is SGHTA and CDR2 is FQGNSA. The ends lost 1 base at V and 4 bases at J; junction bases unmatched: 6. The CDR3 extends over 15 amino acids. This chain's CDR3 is CASSLVQGTVYGYTF. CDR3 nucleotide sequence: TGTGCCAGCAGCTTAGTCCAGGGGACAGTCTATGGCTACACCTTC.

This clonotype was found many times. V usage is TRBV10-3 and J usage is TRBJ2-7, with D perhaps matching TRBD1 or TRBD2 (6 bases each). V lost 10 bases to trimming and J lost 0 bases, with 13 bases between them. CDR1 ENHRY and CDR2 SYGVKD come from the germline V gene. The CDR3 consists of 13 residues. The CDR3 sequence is CASCPGASYEQYF. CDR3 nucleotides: TGTGCCAGCTGTCCGGGGGCCTCCTACGAGCAGTACTTC.

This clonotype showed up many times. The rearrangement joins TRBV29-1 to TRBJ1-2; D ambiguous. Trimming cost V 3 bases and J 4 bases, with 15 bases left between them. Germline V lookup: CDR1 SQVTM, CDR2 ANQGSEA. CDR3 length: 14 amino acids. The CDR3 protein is CSVDLLLDGYGYTF. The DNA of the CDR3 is TGCAGCGTTGACCTCCTCCTCGACGGCTATGGCTACACCTTC.

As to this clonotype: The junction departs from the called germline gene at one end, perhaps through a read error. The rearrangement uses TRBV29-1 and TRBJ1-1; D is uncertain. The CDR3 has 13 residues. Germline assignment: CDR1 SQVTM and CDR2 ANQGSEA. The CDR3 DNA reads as TGTGCCTGGAGTGGTGGAGTAAACACTGAAGCTTTCTTT. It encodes CAWSGGVNTEAFF.

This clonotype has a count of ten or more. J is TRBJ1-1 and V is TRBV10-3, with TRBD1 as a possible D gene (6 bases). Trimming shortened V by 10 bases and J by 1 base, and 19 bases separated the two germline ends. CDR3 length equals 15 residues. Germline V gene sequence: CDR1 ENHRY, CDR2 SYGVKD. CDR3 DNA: TGTGCCAGTCAGAAGGTGGACAGAGGGAACACTGAAGCTTTCTTT. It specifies CASQKVDRGNTEAFF.